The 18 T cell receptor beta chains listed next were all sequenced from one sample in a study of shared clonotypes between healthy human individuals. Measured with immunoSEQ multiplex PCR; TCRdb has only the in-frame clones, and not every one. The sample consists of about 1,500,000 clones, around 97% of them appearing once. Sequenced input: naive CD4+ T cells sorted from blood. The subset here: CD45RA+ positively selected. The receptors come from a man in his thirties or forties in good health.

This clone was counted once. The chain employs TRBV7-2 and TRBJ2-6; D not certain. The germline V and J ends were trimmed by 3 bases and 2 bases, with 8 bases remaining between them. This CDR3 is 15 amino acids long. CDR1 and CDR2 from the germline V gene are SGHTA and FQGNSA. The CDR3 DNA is TGTGCCAGCAGCTTCCGACAAACTGGGGCCAACGTCCTGACTTTC. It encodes CASSFRQTGANVLTF.

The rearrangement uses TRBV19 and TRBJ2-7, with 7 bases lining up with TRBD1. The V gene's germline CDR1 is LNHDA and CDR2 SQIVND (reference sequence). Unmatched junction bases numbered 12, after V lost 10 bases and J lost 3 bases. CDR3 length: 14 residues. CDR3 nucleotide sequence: TGTGCCACCTCTTGGGCCGGGACAGACTACGAGCAGTACTTC. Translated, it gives CATSWAGTDYEQYF.

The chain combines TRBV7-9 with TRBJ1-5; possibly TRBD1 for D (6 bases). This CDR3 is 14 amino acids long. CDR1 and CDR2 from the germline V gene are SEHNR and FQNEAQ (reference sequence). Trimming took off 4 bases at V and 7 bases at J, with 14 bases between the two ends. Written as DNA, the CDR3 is TGTGCCAGCAGCTCCACAGGGACTGGCCAGCCCCAGCATTTT. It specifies CASSSTGTGQPQHF.

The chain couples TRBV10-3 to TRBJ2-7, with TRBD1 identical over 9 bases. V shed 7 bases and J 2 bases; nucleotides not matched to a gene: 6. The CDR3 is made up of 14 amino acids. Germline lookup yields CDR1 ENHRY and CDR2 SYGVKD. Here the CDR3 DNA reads TGTGCCATCATTGGGACAGGGCGTCCCTACGAGCAGTACTTC. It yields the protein CAIIGTGRPYEQYF.

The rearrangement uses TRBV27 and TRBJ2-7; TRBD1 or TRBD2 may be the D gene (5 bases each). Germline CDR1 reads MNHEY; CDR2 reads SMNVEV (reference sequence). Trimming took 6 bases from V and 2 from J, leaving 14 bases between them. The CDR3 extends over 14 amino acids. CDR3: CASRQELGTYEQYF. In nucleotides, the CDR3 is TGTGCCAGCAGACAGGAACTAGGGACCTACGAGCAGTACTTC.

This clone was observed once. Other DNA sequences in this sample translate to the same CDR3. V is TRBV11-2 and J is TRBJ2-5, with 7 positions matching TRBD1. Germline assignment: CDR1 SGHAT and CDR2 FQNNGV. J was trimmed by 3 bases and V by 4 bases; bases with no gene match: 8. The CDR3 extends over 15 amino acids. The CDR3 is CASSYRTGVEETQYF. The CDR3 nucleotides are TGTGCCAGCAGCTACCGTACAGGGGTGGAAGAGACCCAGTACTTC. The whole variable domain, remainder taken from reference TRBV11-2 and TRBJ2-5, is EAGVAQSPRYKIIEKRQSVAFWCNPISGHATLYWYQQILGQGPKLLIQFQNNGVVDDSQLPKDRFSAERLKGVDSTLKIQPAKLEDSAVYLCASSYRTGVEETQYFGPGTRLLVL.

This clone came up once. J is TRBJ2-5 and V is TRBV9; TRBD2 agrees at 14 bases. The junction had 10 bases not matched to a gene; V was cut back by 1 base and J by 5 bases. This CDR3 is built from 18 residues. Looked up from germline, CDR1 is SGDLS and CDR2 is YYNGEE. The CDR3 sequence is CASSVLGTSGSTLETQYF. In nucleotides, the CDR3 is TGTGCCAGCAGCGTACTAGGGACTAGCGGGAGCACCTTGGAGACCCAGTACTTC.

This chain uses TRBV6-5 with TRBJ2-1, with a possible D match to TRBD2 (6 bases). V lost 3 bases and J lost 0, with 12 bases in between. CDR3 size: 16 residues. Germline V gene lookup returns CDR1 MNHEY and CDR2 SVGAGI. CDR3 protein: CASSYWAGSSYNEQFF. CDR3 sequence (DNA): TGTGCCAGCAGTTATTGGGCGGGGAGCTCCTACAATGAGCAGTTCTTC.

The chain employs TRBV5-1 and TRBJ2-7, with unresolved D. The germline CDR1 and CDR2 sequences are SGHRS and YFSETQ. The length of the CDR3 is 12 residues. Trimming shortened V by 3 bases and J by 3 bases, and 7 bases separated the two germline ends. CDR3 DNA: TGCGCCAGCAGCTCCGACATCTACGAGCAGTACTTC. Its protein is CASSSDIYEQYF.

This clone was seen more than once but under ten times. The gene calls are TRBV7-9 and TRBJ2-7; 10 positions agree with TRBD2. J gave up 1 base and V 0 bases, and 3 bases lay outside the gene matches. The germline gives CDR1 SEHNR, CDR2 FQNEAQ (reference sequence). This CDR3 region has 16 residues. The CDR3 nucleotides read TGTGCCAGCAGCTTAGCACTAGCGGGACCTTCCTACGAGCAGTACTTC. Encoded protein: CASSLALAGPSYEQYF. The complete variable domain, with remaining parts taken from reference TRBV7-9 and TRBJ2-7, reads DTGVSQNPRHKITKRGQNVTFRCDPISEHNRLYWYRQTLGQGPEFLTYFQNEAQLEKSRLLSDRFSAERPKGSFSTLEIQRTEQGDSAMYLCASSLALAGPSYEQYFGPGTRLTVT.

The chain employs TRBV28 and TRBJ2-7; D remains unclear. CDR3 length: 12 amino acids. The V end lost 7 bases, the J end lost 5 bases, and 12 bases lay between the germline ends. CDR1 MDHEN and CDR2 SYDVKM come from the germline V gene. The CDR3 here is CASTDQRDEQYF. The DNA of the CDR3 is TGTGCCAGCACCGATCAAAGGGACGAGCAGTACTTC.

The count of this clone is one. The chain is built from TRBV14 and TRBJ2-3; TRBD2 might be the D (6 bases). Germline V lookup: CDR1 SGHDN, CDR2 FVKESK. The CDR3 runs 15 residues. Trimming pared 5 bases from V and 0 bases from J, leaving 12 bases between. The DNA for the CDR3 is TGTGCCAGCAGCGTTTGGCGGGGTAGCACAGATACGCAGTATTTT. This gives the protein CASSVWRGSTDTQYF.

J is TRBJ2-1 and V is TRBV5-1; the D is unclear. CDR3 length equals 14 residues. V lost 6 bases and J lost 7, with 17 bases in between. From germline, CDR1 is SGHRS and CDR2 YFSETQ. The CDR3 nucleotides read TGCGCCAGCACCCGCTCCAGGCCGAGGAATGAGCAGTTCTTC. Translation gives CASTRSRPRNEQFF.

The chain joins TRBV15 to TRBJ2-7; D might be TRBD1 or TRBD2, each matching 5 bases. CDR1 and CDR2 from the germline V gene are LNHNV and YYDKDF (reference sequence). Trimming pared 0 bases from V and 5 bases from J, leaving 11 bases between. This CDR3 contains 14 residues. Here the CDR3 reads CATSRDRDENEQYF. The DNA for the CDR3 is TGTGCCACCAGCAGAGATCGGGACGAGAACGAGCAGTACTTC.

CDR3: CASSIFLAQGALYEQYF. The CDR3 nucleotides read TGTGCCAGTAGTATTTTTCTCGCACAGGGGGCTTTGTACGAGCAGTACTTC. This chain uses TRBV19 with TRBJ2-7, with 9 bases lining up with TRBD1. Germline values: CDR1 LNHDA, CDR2 SQIVND (reference sequence). There are 17 residues in the CDR3. The ends lost 3 bases at V and 4 bases at J; junction bases unmatched: 13.

The CDR3 spells CATKQGAYGNTIYF. DNA of the CDR3: TGTGCCACCAAACAGGGGGCTTACGGAAACACCATATATTTT. This chain links TRBV7-9 with TRBJ1-3, with 9 bases identical to TRBD1. With 10 bases clipped from V and 4 bases from J, the junction kept 8 bases outside the gene matches. CDR1 is SEHNR and CDR2 is FQNEAQ in the germline V gene (reference sequence). CDR3 size: 14 residues.

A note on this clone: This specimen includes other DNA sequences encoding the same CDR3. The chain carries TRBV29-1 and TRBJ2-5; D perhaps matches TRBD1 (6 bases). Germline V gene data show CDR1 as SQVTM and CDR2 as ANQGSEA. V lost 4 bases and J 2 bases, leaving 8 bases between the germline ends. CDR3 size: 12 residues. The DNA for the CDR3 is TGCAGCGTTGCGCAGGGGCAAGAGACCCAGTACTTC. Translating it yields CSVAQGQETQYF.

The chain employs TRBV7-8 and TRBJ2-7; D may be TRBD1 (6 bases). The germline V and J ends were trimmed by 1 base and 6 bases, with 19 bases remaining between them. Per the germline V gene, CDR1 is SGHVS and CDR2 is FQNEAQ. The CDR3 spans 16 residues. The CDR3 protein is CASSLGSGTPDPEQYF. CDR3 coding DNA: TGTGCCAGCAGCTTAGGATCGGGGACACCGGATCCCGAGCAGTACTTC.